This T cell receptor (beta chain) appears in the sequencing data of a study of blood T cell repertoires in COVID-19. Study background: Specimens from acute and convalescent COVID-19 originated in the United States, Italy and Spain.

Some clones are missing from TCRdb's copy, which holds only in-frame ones; the method was immunoSEQ multiplex PCR. The top ten hold approximately 12% of the sample, which has about 200,000 clones, approximately 78% seen once. Per germline, CDR1 MGHRA and CDR2 YSYEKL. Trimming pared 0 bases from V and 1 base from J, leaving 14 bases between. This CDR3 comprises 17 residues. The source is a woman aged 40-49 years with acute or convalescent COVID-19. The chain recombines TRBV4-1 with TRBJ2-3; D is perhaps TRBD2 (6 bases). Specimen: peripheral blood. In DNA form, the CDR3 reads TGCGCCAGCAGCCAAGATGTCGGGGCGGGACGCACAGATACGCAGTATTTT. It specifies CASSQDVGAGRTDTQYF.